This T cell receptor beta chain was found in a study of shared clonotypes between healthy human individuals. Findings of the study overall: Read depth was anticipated to influence clonotype sharing among donors. The donor pool, a small one, limited the genetic and exposure-history diversity represented.

Turning to this clone: The antigen is undetermined.

Germline trimming cut 0 bases from V and 8 bases from J; bases unmatched to any gene: 8. Germline V CDR1 and CDR2: ENHRY, SYGVKD. The CDR3 totals 18 residues. Over several immunoSEQ plates, each subset's genomic DNA was distributed in even portions. Here immunoSEQ multiplex PCR was the method, and the copy in TCRdb shows in-frame clones only, minus some. The sample gives hundreds of thousands of clones, less than 75% of which show up once; more than 9% is in the top ten. The V gene is TRBV10-3, the J gene TRBJ2-1; 15 positions match TRBD2. The sample consisted of memory CD4+ T cells sorted from blood. As to subset: CD45RA-negative fraction. This receptor was obtained from a man aged 25 to 40 in good health. CDR3 region: CAISESPGLAGGYDEQFF. CDR3 sequence (DNA): TGTGCCATCAGTGAGTCGCCGGGACTAGCGGGAGGATATGATGAGCAGTTCTTC.